What follows describes a single T cell receptor beta chain. Its antigen is as yet unknown. The sample originates from a study of radiation and T cells in renal cell carcinoma. Study-level information: Nephrectomy followed 15 Gy stereotactic body radiation by 4 weeks. General study results and limits: From baseline, blood top tumor clonotypes peaked at 2 weeks post-radiation. No pretreatment tumor biopsies were available for baseline clonotypes.

Time point denoted: baseline pretreatment blood. Indicated treatment: 15 Gy SBRT to primary tumor, nephrectomy 4 weeks later. Serial blood draws occurred at baseline and 2 and 4 weeks post-SBRT. Clones were read by immunoSEQ multiplex PCR, and TCRdb kept only the in-frame ones, dropping some. This table has about 130,000 clones, around nine tenths appearing once. The CDR3 contains 18 residues. The J segment lost 4 bases and the V segment lost 1 base, leaving 12 bases of the junction unmatched. Per germline, CDR1 LNHNV and CDR2 YYDKDF (reference sequence). The V and J genes are TRBV15 and TRBJ2-5, with 10 positions matching TRBD2. Sequences were derived from blood, sampled from a patient whose treatment included radiotherapy and nephrectomy. This TCR came from a woman aged 45-59 years with renal cell carcinoma. The DNA of the CDR3 is TGTGCCACCAGCAGAGGAAGGGGAGCGGGGGGGCCAGGAGAGACCCAGTACTTC. It is translated as CATSRGRGAGGPGETQYF.